These 14 T cell receptor beta chains share one sample of origin, sequenced in a study of cytomegalovirus exposure and HLA in healthy donors. Primers for the PCR totalled 60 Vbeta and 13 Jbeta. Libraries were prepared by immunoSEQ multiplex PCR; TCRdb keeps only in-frame clonotypes and omits some of them. The sample lists 35,000 to 40,000 clones; about 66% were seen once. Sample: PBMCs. All receptors derive from a middle-aged man in good health and CMV-seropositive.

J is TRBJ2-7 and V is TRBV16; TRBD1 is a possible D gene (5 bases). Trimming shortened V by 4 bases and J by 2 bases, and 18 bases separated the two germline ends. Germline CDR1 and CDR2: KGHSY and FQNENV. The CDR3 runs to 16 residues. CDR3 amino acids: CASSPLIREGAYEQYF. The CDR3 coding sequence is TGTGCCAGCAGCCCCCTCATCCGAGAAGGGGCCTACGAGCAGTACTTC.

The J gene is TRBJ2-7, the V gene TRBV5-1; D unclear. CDR1 SGHRS and CDR2 YFSETQ come from the germline V gene. The CDR3 loop spans 14 amino acids. Trimming took 0 bases from V and 2 from J, leaving 9 bases between them. The CDR3 is CASSLEQNTYEQYF. The DNA for the CDR3 is TGCGCCAGCAGCTTGGAACAGAACACCTACGAGCAGTACTTC.

This chain connects TRBV10-3 to TRBJ2-1, with D tentatively TRBD1 (5 bases). Germline CDR1 is ENHRY and CDR2 is SYGVKD. This CDR3 contains 15 residues. V was trimmed by 10 bases and J by 0 bases, leaving 16 bases between them. CDR3 DNA: TGTGCCACCTCGAGACAGAGTATCTCCTACAATGAGCAGTTCTTC. Protein sequence: CATSRQSISYNEQFF.

The CDR3 reads CASSLPGGKGSYEQYF. The CDR3 nucleotides read TGTGCCAGCAGCCTCCCGGGGGGCAAAGGGTCCTACGAGCAGTACTTC. The chain links TRBV5-4 to TRBJ2-7, with D possibly TRBD2 on 7 matching bases. CDR1 is SGHNT and CDR2 is YYREEE in the germline V gene (reference sequence). The CDR3 loop spans 16 amino acids. Trimming cost V 4 bases and J 1 base, with 18 bases left between them.

Notes on this clone: The CDR3 end shows no conserved phenylalanine or tryptophan, and so a read error is likely. The limits of the CDR3 on the DNA are not certain, so only TCRdb's listed CDR3 is given. The chain employs TRBV28 and TRBJ1-5; TRBD1, the D gene given by the table, was not confirmed from the DNA. The CDR3 is 8 residues long, ends included. The germline CDR1 and CDR2 sequences are MDHEN and SYDVKM. The CDR3 region is CASLSGWS.

V is TRBV5-5 and J is TRBJ2-7; no firm D call. Germline V gene data show CDR1 as SGHKS and CDR2 as YYEKEE (reference sequence). The CDR3 totals 11 residues. V lost 1 base and J lost 4, with 3 bases in between. The CDR3 DNA reads as TGTGCCAGCAGCTTGCAGTACGAGCAGTACTTC. The encoded protein is CASSLQYEQYF. Full variable domain (missing parts from reference TRBV5-5 and TRBJ2-7): DAGVTQSPTHLIKTRGQQVTLRCSPISGHKSVSWYQQVLGQGPQFIFQYYEKEERGRGNFPDRFSARQFPNYSSELNVNALLLGDSALYLCASSLQYEQYFGPGTRLTVT.

This clone was found once. This chain uses TRBV6-5 with TRBJ1-2, with 7 positions matching TRBD1. Looked up from germline, CDR1 is MNHEY and CDR2 is SVGAGI. J gave up 1 base and V 6 bases, and 8 bases lay outside the gene matches. This CDR3 is built from 15 residues. The CDR3, as DNA: TGTGCCAGCAGCCGTGAGAGACAGGGTAACTATGGCTACACCTTC. Translation: CASSRERQGNYGYTF.

The CDR3 nucleotides are TGTGCCAGCAGCCGGGACAGGGAGCGCGAGCAGTACTTC. Its protein product is CASSRDREREQYF. The V call is TRBV6-5, the J call TRBJ2-7; 9 nucleotides match TRBD1. Germline V gene lookup returns CDR1 MNHEY and CDR2 SVGAGI. This CDR3 region has 13 residues. The J segment lost 6 bases and the V segment lost 6 bases, leaving 6 bases of the junction unmatched.

J is TRBJ1-2 and V is TRBV20-1, with TRBD1 identical over 8 bases. J gave up 7 bases and V 5 bases, and 3 bases lay outside the gene matches. The CDR3 has 11 residues. Per germline, CDR1 DFQATT and CDR2 SNEGSKA (reference sequence). CDR3 in DNA: TGCAGTGCTTATGACAGGGGTGGCTACACCTTC. Amino acids: CSAYDRGGYTF.

The chain has TRBV5-1 and TRBJ1-2, with a tentative D call TRBD1 (6 bases). V shed 0 bases and J shed 5 bases, with 17 bases lying between them. This CDR3 region has 16 residues. CDR1 and CDR2 (germline): SGHRS, YFSETQ. In nucleotides, the CDR3 is TGCGCCAGCAGCTTGGCCGAGACAGGATGGGCTTATGGCTACACCTTC. Its protein product is CASSLAETGWAYGYTF.

CDR3 sequence reads: CAFLGTGGRNEQFF. The CDR3 nucleotides are TGTGCCTTTTTGGGGACAGGGGGCCGCAATGAGCAGTTCTTC. The chain uses TRBV30 and TRBJ2-1, with 12 bases identical to TRBD1. Losses at the gene ends were 7 bases for V and 6 bases for J; bases not matched to a gene: 7. Germline V gene lookup returns CDR1 GTSNPN and CDR2 SVGIG (reference sequence). The CDR3 sequence is 14 residues long.

V gene TRBV6-1 combines with J gene TRBJ1-1; TRBD1 aligns across 9 bases. The CDR3 covers 14 residues. Looked up from germline, CDR1 is MNHNS and CDR2 is SASEGT. V trimming: 5 bases; J trimming: 5 bases; junction bases outside the gene matches: 6. The CDR3 loop reads CASSRTGEGTEAFF. DNA for the CDR3: TGTGCCAGCAGTAGGACAGGGGAAGGAACTGAAGCTTTCTTT.

This chain connects TRBV19 to TRBJ1-1; TRBD1 aligns across 8 bases. With V trimmed by 5 bases and J by 3 bases, 5 bases remained unmatched. The CDR3 length is 14 residues. Germline lookup yields CDR1 LNHDA and CDR2 SQIVND (reference sequence). CDR3 sequence reads: CASSVDRGHTEAFF. In DNA form, the CDR3 reads TGTGCCAGTAGTGTTGACAGGGGACACACTGAAGCTTTCTTT.

This clone was seen more than once but under ten times. The CDR3 sequence: CASSARTGLGNTEAFF. Written as DNA, the CDR3 is TGTGCCAGCAGCGCAAGGACAGGGTTGGGGAACACTGAAGCTTTCTTT. The V and J genes are TRBV25-1 and TRBJ1-1; TRBD1 agrees at 8 bases. The CDR3 is 16 residues long. V shed 6 bases, J shed 1 base, and the junction held 10 bases outside the gene matches. The germline gives CDR1 MGHDK, CDR2 SYGVNS.